This T cell receptor beta chain was sequenced during a study of T cell responses to AZD1222 COVID-19 vaccine. Data came from immunoSEQ multiplex PCR; TCRdb stores just in-frame clones and leaves some out. The table has roughly 140,000 clones, 88% seen once. V lost 6 bases to trimming and J lost 5 bases; unmatched junction nucleotides: 8. The CDR3 spans 14 residues. Germline-derived CDR1 and CDR2 are LNHDA and SQIVND (reference sequence). The receptor was isolated from an adult in good health. This specimen was peripheral blood, taken on day 0 of AZD1222 vaccination. The chain carries TRBV19 and TRBJ1-1; 8 bases are shared with TRBD1. The CDR3 loop is CASSPGQGQTEAFF. The CDR3 DNA reads as TGTGCCAGTAGCCCCGGACAGGGACAGACTGAAGCTTTCTTT.